Listed below are T cell receptor beta chains from one sample, sequenced in a study of vaccination and CD4 T cells after COVID-19. TCRdb called the PCR reads again in MiXCR, with one record for every CDR3 protein. The sample yields approximately 13,000 distinct CDR3 sequences, about 60% seen once. No antigens are known for them. The sequenced sample was CD4+ T cells from blood, cultured in vitro. These receptors all come from a human donor who had recovered from COVID-19. The CDR3 runs from the conserved cysteine through the conserved F or W. D genes are given only for firm matches. Clone size is shown for a subset of rows, as once, few, many or a class of expanded clone.

>-|TRBJ2-1|TRBV6-5|-|15
CASSYQGMYGNEQFF
TGTGCCAGCAGTTACCAGGGCATGTATGGCAATGAGCAGTTCTTC
>few|TRBJ1-5|TRBV19|TRBD1|15
CASSMTGGSNQPQHF
TGTGCCAGTAGTATGACAGGGGGCAGCAATCAGCCCCAGCATTTT
>few|TRBJ1-2|TRBV24-1|TRBD1|15
CATSESGQGREGYTF
TGTGCCACCAGTGAATCGGGACAGGGGAGGGAGGGCTACACCTTC
>-|TRBJ2-2|TRBV7-2|-|15
CASSLYGSWTGELFF
TGTGCCAGCAGCTTATATGGTAGTTGGACCGGGGAGCTGTTTTTT
>large|TRBJ2-3|TRBV27|-|14
CASSPVTRTDTQYF
TGTGCCAGCAGTCCCGTTACACGCACAGATACGCAGTATTTT
>-|TRBJ2-6|TRBV7-3|-|14
CASSLLPGANVLTF
TGTGCCAGCAGCTTACTCCCTGGGGCCAACGTCCTGACTTTC
>few|TRBJ1-1|TRBV6-5|-|14
CASSYWSGVTEAFF
TGTGCCAGCAGTTACTGGTCCGGGGTCACTGAAGCTTTCTTT
>-|TRBJ2-1|TRBV6-1|TRBD1|14
CASSTGQEYNEQFF
TGTGCCAGCAGTACGGGACAGGAGTACAATGAGCAGTTCTTC
>few|TRBJ2-2|TRBV6-1|-|12
CASSGPTGELFF
TGTGCCAGCAGTGGACCTACCGGGGAGCTGTTTTTT
>-|TRBJ2-1|TRBV4-2|TRBD2|17
CASAVVAGGPGYNEQFF
TGTGCCAGCGCAGTGGTAGCGGGAGGGCCAGGGTACAATGAGCAGTTCTTC
>-|TRBJ1-2|TRBV19|TRBD1|14
CASRPRDRNYGYTF
TGTGCCAGTAGACCCCGGGACAGAAACTATGGCTACACCTTC
>-|TRBJ1-6|TRBV2|-|16
CASSEAGGGTSSPLHF
TGTGCCAGCAGTGAAGCGGGTGGGGGGACGAGTTCACCCCTCCACTTT
>medium-sized|TRBJ1-5|TRBV9|-|14
CASSVGPIDQPQHF
TGTGCCAGCAGCGTAGGACCGATCGATCAGCCCCAGCATTTT
>-|TRBJ1-2|TRBV7-2|TRBD1|17
CASSLGAGTGGGYGYTF
TGTGCCAGCAGCTTAGGTGCGGGGACAGGGGGCGGCTATGGCTACACCTTC
>-|TRBJ2-6|TRBV28|-|16
CASSSGESSGANVLTF
TGTGCCAGCAGTTCGGGAGAGAGCTCTGGGGCCAACGTCCTGACTTTC
>-|TRBJ1-5|TRBV19|-|17
CASSVGVGSYSNQPQHF
TGTGCCAGTAGTGTGGGGGTGGGTAGTTATAGCAATCAGCCCCAGCATTTT
>-|TRBJ1-1|TRBV20-1|-|13
CSSLLDLNTEAFF
TGCAGTTCGCTTTTAGACCTTAACACTGAAGCTTTCTTT
>-|TRBJ1-2|TRBV19|TRBD1|13
CASSTTGGSGYTF
TGTGCCAGTAGTACCACAGGGGGCAGTGGCTACACCTTC
>few|TRBJ2-5|TRBV7-9|-|14
CASSRYQGGETQYF
TGTGCCAGCAGCCGATATCAGGGGGGAGAGACCCAGTACTTC
>-|TRBJ2-3|TRBV11-3|TRBD1|16
CASSTRTGEWIDTQYF
TGTGCCAGCAGCACTAGGACAGGGGAGTGGATAGATACGCAGTATTTT
>few|TRBJ1-2|TRBV7-2|TRBD1|15
CASSLGGQGFGGYTF
TGTGCCAGCAGCTTAGGGGGACAGGGGTTTGGAGGCTACACCTTC
>once|TRBJ1-2|TRBV19|-|16
CASSGSMTEGDYGYTF
TGTGCCAGTAGTGGCTCTATGACAGAGGGTGACTATGGCTACACCTTC
>few|TRBJ1-5|TRBV7-8|-|15
CASSLWGQVLVPQHF
TGTGCCAGCAGCTTGTGGGGGCAGGTCCTTGTGCCCCAGCATTTT
>-|TRBJ1-1|TRBV6-5|-|14
CASSFGAGATEAFF
TGTGCCAGCAGTTTTGGTGCAGGGGCCACTGAAGCTTTCTTT
>-|TRBJ2-3|TRBV6-2/TRBV6-3|TRBD1|14
CASSYSGDRVAQYF
TGTGCCAGCAGTTACTCAGGGGACAGGGTTGCGCAGTATTTT
>-|TRBJ2-2|TRBV20-1|TRBD2|15
CSARDSGRNTGELFF
TGCAGTGCTAGAGATAGCGGGAGGAACACCGGGGAGCTGTTTTTT